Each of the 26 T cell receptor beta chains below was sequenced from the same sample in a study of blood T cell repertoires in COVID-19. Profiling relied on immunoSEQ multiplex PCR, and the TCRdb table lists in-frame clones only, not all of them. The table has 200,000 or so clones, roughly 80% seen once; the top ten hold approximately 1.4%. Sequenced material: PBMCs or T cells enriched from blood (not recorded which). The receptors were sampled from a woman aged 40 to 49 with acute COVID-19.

CDR3 sequence: CASSHYRGANYGYTF. For the CDR3, the DNA is TGTGCCAGCTCACACTACAGGGGGGCTAACTATGGCTACACCTTC. This chain links TRBV18 with TRBJ1-2; TRBD1 matches at 8 bases. In germline, CDR1 is KGHSH, CDR2 LQKENI. J lost 0 bases, V lost 4 bases, and 4 bases had no gene match. The CDR3 loop spans 15 amino acids. Full variable domain (missing parts from reference TRBV18 and TRBJ1-2): NAGVMQNPRHLVRRRGQEARLRCSPMKGHSHVYWYRQLPEEGLKFMVYLQKENIIDESGMPKERFSAEFPKEGPSILRIQQVVRGDSAAYFCASSHYRGANYGYTFGSGTRLTVV.

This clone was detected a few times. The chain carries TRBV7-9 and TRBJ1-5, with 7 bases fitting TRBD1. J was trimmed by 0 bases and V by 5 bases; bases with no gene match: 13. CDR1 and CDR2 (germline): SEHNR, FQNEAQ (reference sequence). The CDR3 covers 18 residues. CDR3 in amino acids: CASSPLRDRVFSNQPQHF. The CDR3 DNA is TGTGCCAGCAGCCCTCTCCGGGACAGAGTTTTTAGCAATCAGCCCCAGCATTTT.

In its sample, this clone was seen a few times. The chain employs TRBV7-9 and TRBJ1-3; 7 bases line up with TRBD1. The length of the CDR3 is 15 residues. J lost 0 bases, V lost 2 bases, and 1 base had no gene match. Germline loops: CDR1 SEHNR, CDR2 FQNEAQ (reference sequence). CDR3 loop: CASSLPGGSGNTIYF. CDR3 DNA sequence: TGTGCCAGCAGCTTACCAGGGGGCTCTGGAAACACCATATATTTT.

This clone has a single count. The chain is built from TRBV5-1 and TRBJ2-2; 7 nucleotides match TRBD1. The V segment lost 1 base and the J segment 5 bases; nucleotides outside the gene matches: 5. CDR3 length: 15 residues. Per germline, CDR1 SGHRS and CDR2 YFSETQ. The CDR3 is CASSLTGEITGELFF. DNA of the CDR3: TGCGCCAGCAGCTTGACAGGGGAGATTACCGGGGAGCTGTTTTTT.

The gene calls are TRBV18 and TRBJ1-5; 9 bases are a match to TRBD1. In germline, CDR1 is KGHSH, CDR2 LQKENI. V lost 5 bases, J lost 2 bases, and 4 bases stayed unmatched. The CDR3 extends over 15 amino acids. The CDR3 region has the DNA TGTGCCAGCTCAGGGAGGACAGGGGGCAATCAGCCCCAGCATTTT. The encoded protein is CASSGRTGGNQPQHF.

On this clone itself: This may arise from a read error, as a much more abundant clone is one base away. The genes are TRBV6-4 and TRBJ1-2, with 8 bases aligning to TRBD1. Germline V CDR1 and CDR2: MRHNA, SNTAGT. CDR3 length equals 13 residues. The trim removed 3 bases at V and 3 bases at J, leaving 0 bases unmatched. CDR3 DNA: TGTGCCAGCAGTGAGACAGGGGACTATGGCTACACCTTC. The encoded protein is CASSETGDYGYTF.

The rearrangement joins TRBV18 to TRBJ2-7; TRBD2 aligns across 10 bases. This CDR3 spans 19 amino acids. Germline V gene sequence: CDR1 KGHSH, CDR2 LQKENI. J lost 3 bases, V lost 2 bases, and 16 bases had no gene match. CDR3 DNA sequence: TGTGCCAGCTCACCATCTTTGGGCTCGGCTAGCGGGGGTAGCTACGAGCAGTACTTC. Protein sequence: CASSPSLGSASGGSYEQYF.

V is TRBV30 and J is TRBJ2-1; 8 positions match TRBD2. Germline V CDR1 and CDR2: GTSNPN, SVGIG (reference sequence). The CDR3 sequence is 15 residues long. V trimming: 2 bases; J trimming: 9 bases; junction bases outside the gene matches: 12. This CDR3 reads CAWSRSGGPGGEQFF. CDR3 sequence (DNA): TGTGCCTGGAGTCGAAGCGGGGGCCCCGGGGGTGAGCAGTTCTTC.

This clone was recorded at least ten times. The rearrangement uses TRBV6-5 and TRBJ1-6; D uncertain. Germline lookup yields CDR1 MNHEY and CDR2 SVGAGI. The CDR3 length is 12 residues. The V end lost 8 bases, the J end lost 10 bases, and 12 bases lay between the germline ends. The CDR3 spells CASGARMSPLHF. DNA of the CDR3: TGTGCCAGCGGAGCTCGTATGTCACCCCTCCACTTT.

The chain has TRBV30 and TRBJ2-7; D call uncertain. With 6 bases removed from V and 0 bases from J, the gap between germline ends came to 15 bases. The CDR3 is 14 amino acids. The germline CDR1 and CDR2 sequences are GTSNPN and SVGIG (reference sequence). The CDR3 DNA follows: TGTGCCTGCCCTATGCGGTCTGGCTCCTACGAGCAGTACTTC. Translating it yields CACPMRSGSYEQYF.

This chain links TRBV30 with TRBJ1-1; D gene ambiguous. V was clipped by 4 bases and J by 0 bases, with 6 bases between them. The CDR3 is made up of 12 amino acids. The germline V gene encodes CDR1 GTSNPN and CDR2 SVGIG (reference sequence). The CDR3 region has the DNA TGTGCCTGGATACTGATGAACACTGAAGCTTTCTTT. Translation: CAWILMNTEAFF.

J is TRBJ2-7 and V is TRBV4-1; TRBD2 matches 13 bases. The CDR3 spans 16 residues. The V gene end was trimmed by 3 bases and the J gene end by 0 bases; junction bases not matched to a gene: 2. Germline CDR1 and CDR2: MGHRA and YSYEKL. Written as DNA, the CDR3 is TGCGCCAGCAGCCAGGGGACTAGCGGGAACTCCTACGAGCAGTACTTC. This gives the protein CASSQGTSGNSYEQYF.

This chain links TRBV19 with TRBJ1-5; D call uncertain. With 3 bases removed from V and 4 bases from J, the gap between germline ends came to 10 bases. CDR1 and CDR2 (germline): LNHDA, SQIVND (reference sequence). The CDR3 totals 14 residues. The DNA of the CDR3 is TGTGCCAGTAGTATTATAGGGAGGAATCAGCCCCAGCATTTT. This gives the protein CASSIIGRNQPQHF.

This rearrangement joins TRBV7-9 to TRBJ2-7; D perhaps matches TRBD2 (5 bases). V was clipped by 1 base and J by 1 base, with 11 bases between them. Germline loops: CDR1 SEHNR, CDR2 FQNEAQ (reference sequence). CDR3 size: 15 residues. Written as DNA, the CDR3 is TGTGCCAGCAGCTTAGACCAGGACTTTTCCTACGAGCAGTACTTC. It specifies CASSLDQDFSYEQYF.

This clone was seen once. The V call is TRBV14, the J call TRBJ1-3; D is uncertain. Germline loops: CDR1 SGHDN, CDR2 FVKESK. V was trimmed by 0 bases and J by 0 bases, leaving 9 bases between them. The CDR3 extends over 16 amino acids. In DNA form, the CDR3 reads TGTGCCAGCAGCCAAGAGTGGCGACTCTCTGGAAACACCATATATTTT. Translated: CASSQEWRLSGNTIYF.

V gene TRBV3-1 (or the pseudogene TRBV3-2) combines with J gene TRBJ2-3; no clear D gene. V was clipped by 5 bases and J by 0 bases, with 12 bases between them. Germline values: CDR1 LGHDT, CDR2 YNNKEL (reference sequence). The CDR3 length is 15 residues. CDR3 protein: CASSFRSASTDTQYF. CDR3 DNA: TGTGCCAGCAGCTTCAGGTCTGCTAGCACAGATACGCAGTATTTT.

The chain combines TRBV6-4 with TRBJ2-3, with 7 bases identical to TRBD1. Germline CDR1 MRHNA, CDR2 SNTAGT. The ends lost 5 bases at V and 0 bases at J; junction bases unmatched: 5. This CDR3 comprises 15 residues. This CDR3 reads CASSNRGSSTDTQYF. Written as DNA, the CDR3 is TGTGCCAGCAGTAACAGGGGATCTAGCACAGATACGCAGTATTTT.

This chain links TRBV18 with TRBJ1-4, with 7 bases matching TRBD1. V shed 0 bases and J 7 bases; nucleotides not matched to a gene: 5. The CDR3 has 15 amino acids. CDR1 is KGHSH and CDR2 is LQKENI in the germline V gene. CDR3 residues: CASSPPDRRGEKLFF. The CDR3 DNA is TGTGCCAGCTCACCACCGGACAGGCGGGGTGAAAAACTGTTTTTT.

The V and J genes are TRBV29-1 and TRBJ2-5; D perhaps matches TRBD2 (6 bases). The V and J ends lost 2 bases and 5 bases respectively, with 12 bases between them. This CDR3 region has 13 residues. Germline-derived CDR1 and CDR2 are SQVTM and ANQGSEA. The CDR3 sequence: CSVEKEAGETQYF. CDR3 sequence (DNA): TGCAGCGTTGAAAAGGAGGCGGGGGAGACCCAGTACTTC. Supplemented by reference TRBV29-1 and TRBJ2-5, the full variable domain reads SAVISQKPSRDICQRGTSLTIQCQVDSQVTMMFWYRQQPGQSLTLIATANQGSEATYESGFVIDKFPISRPNLTFSTLTVSNMSPEDSSIYLCSVEKEAGETQYFGPGTRLLVL.

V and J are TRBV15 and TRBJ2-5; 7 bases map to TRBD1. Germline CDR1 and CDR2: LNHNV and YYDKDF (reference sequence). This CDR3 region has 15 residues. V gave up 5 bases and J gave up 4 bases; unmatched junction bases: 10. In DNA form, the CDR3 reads TGTGCCACCAGCGGGACAGAATCCCGCACAGAGACCCAGTACTTC. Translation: CATSGTESRTETQYF.

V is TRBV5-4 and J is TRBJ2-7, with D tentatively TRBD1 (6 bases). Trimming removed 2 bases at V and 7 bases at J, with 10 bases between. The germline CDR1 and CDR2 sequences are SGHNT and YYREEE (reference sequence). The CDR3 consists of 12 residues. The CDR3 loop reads CASSLTGREQYF. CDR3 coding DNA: TGTGCCAGCAGCTTAACAGGGAGAGAGCAGTACTTC.

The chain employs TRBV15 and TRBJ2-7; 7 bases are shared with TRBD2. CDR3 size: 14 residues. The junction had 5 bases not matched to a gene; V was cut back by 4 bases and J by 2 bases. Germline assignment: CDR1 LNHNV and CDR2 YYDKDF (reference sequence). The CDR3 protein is CATSTGGAAYEQYF. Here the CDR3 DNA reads TGTGCCACCAGCACGGGGGGAGCTGCCTACGAGCAGTACTTC.

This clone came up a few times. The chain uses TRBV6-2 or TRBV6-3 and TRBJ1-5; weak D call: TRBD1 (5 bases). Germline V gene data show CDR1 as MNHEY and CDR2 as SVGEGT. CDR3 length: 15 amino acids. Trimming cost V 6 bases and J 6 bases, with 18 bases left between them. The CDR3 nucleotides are TGTGCCAGCAGCTCACTGAGCGGGGGGAGTCAGCCCCAGCATTTT. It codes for CASSSLSGGSQPQHF.

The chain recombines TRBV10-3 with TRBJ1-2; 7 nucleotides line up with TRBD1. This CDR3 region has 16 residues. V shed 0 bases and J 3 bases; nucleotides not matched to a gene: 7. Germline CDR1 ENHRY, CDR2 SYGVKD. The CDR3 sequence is CAISESLTGEDYGYTF. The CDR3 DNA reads TGTGCCATCAGTGAGTCGCTCACAGGGGAAGACTATGGCTACACCTTC.

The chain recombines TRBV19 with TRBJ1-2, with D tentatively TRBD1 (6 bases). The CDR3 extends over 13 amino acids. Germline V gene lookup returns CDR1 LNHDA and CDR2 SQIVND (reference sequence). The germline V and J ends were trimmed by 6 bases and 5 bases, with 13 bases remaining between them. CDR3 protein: CASSPQGIYGYTF. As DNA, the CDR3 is TGTGCCAGTAGCCCACAGGGAATTTATGGCTACACCTTC. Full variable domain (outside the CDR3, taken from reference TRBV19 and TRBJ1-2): DGGITQSPKYLFRKEGQNVTLSCEQNLNHDAMYWYRQDPGQGLRLIYYSQIVNDFQKGDIAEGYSVSREKKESFPLTVTSAQKNPTAFYLCASSPQGIYGYTFGSGTRLTVV.

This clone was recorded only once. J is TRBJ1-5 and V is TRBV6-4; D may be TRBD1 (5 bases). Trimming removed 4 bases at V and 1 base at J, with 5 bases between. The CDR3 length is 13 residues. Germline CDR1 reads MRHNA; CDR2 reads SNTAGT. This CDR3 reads CASSAGSNQPQHF. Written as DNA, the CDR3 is TGTGCCAGCAGTGCAGGGAGCAATCAGCCCCAGCATTTT.